This T cell receptor beta chain was recorded in a study of T cells after yellow fever vaccination. MiXCR, applied by TCRdb to the 5' RACE reads, yields one record per CDR3 protein. The repertoire has about 160,000 distinct CDR3 sequences, approximately 6.7% of them found once; the top ten carry approximately 2.4%. This clonotype was detected many times. Germline CDR1 reads SGHVS; CDR2 reads FQNEAQ. This CDR3 contains 22 residues. Trimming at V came to 1 base and at J to 4 bases, leaving 25 bases not matched to a gene. The chain uses TRBV7-8 and TRBJ2-1, with 7 bases that match TRBD2. The sample was CD4+ T cells sorted from PBMCs, taken less than 6 days after the first yellow fever vaccination. The clonotype comes from a man younger than 30 who received the YFV17D yellow fever vaccine. CDR3 in amino acids: CASSLGFKRWTSGPPEYNEQFF. The CDR3 region has the DNA TGTGCCAGCAGCTTAGGCTTTAAGAGGTGGACTAGTGGCCCCCCGGAATACAATGAGCAGTTCTTC.